This paragraph covers one T cell receptor beta chain sequence. Its target is not known. The sample comes from a study of cytomegalovirus exposure and HLA in healthy donors. V shed 6 bases and J 7 bases; nucleotides not matched to a gene: 6. CDR3 length equals 13 residues. Germline CDR1 and CDR2: SEHNR and FQNEAQ (reference sequence). The PCR used 60 Vbeta and 13 Jbeta primers. The protocol was immunoSEQ multiplex PCR, while the TCRdb copy is restricted to in-frame clones and leaves out a portion. The repertoire consists of about 190,000 clones, with roughly 85% occurring once and the leading ten covering 1%. Regarding the study as a whole: CMV antigen specificity was confirmed in vitro for three CMV-associated chains. Exclusion applied to some V segments, including TRBV6-2 and TRBV6-3, as they were indistinguishable. HLA alleles were associated with 16,000 or so TCR beta sequences in a later analysis at 0.05 false discovery rate. Looking again later, the authors saw that most CMV-associated TCR beta chains seemed HLA-restricted.

The TCR comes from a boy aged 2 to 9 in good health and CMV-seronegative. The chain joins TRBV7-9 to TRBJ1-1; 9 bases match TRBD1. The sample comprised PBMCs. CDR3 DNA sequence: TGTGCCAGCAGTCGTCCGGACAGGGGTGAAGCTTTCTTT. It codes for CASSRPDRGEAFF.